The 9 T cell receptor beta chains below all came from one sample that was sequenced in a study of shared clonotypes between healthy human individuals. The data were produced by immunoSEQ multiplex PCR, yet TCRdb's version contains in-frame clones alone and is incomplete. The data contain more than 150,000 clones, approximately 61% of them singletons. Sample: memory CD4+ T cells sorted from blood. Sample subset: CD45RA-negative fraction. Receptors were obtained from a man aged 30 to 39 in good health.

This sequence joins TRBV5-1 and TRBJ1-4; 8 nucleotides line up with TRBD1. Germline V gene lookup returns CDR1 SGHRS and CDR2 YFSETQ. J was trimmed by 3 bases and V by 5 bases; bases with no gene match: 15. The CDR3 spans 18 residues. CDR3 residues: CASRVEQGGIFANEKLFF. CDR3 nucleotide sequence: TGCGCCAGCAGGGTTGAACAGGGGGGGATTTTTGCTAATGAAAAACTGTTTTTT.

In this sample, this clone turned up once. The chain recombines TRBV5-1 with TRBJ2-1; 7 positions agree with TRBD1. With 5 bases clipped from V and 0 bases from J, the junction kept 5 bases outside the gene matches. This CDR3 has 15 amino acids. Germline CDR1 is SGHRS and CDR2 is YFSETQ. The CDR3 region has the DNA TGCGCCAGCAGACCTGGACAGGACTCCTACAATGAGCAGTTCTTC. Amino acids: CASRPGQDSYNEQFF.

This clone was recorded a few times. V gene TRBV5-1 combines with J gene TRBJ2-3; TRBD2 agrees at 10 bases. The ends lost 2 bases at V and 2 bases at J; junction bases unmatched: 23. CDR3 length equals 22 residues. Germline CDR1 is SGHRS and CDR2 is YFSETQ. CDR3 DNA sequence: TGCGCCAGCAGCTTACAACCAACAATCAGCGGGAGGGCCTTGAGCATCACAGATACGCAGTATTTT. Translated: CASSLQPTISGRALSITDTQYF.

J is TRBJ2-5 and V is TRBV28; D is unclear. The V and J ends lost 5 bases and 7 bases respectively, with 11 bases between them. The CDR3 spans 12 residues. CDR1 MDHEN and CDR2 SYDVKM come from the germline V gene. The CDR3 nucleotides read TGTGCCAGCAGTCCCATCTCGGTGACCCAGTACTTC. Protein product: CASSPISVTQYF.

The count of this clone is one. V usage is TRBV19 and J usage is TRBJ2-1, with TRBD2 matching 13 bases. This CDR3 comprises 17 residues. Germline CDR1 and CDR2: LNHDA and SQIVND (reference sequence). Unmatched junction bases numbered 13, after V lost 6 bases and J lost 8 bases. CDR3 protein: CASSPAGLAGDADEQFF. For the CDR3, the DNA is TGTGCCAGTAGCCCAGCTGGACTAGCGGGAGATGCGGATGAGCAGTTCTTC.

This clone appeared a few times. The identical CDR3 is also encoded by other nucleotide sequences in the sample. The chain links TRBV28 to TRBJ1-2; a possible D gene is TRBD1 (5 bases). The CDR3 spans 14 residues. Trimming pared 1 base from V and 4 bases from J, leaving 10 bases between. CDR1 and CDR2 (germline): MDHEN, SYDVKM. CDR3 sequence (DNA): TGTGCCAGCAGTTTATCCGGGACCATCTATGGCTACACCTTC. Translated: CASSLSGTIYGYTF.

The chain couples TRBV7-9 to TRBJ2-7; no reliable D call. V was trimmed by 5 bases and J by 3 bases, leaving 14 bases between them. Germline CDR1 is SEHNR and CDR2 is FQNEAQ (reference sequence). The CDR3 is 14 amino acids. The CDR3 loop is CASSLLGPSYEQYF. The CDR3 region has the DNA TGTGCCAGCAGCCTCTTAGGACCCAGCTACGAGCAGTACTTC.

V and J are TRBV29-1 and TRBJ1-1; D may be TRBD1 (5 bases). The V gene lost 3 bases and the J gene lost 5 bases, with 7 bases spanning the gap. This CDR3 region has 11 residues. The V gene's germline CDR1 is SQVTM and CDR2 ANQGSEA. CDR3 DNA: TGCAGCGTTGAGGGGCAGACTGAAGCTTTCTTT. The encoded protein is CSVEGQTEAFF.

This clone was detected a few times. V is TRBV27 and J is TRBJ1-5; D possibly corresponds to TRBD1 (5 bases). This CDR3 spans 12 amino acids. The V gene's germline CDR1 is MNHEY and CDR2 SMNVEV (reference sequence). The CDR3 is CAGGVGNQPQHF. The DNA of the CDR3 is TGTGCAGGAGGGGTCGGGAATCAGCCCCAGCATTTT.